Below are 12 T cell receptor beta chains sequenced from a single sample in a study of CD8 T cells in Susac syndrome. When the RNA was reverse transcribed, random hexamers were used with an input of roughly 0.5 to 1 ug. Using its own MiXCR run on the immunoSEQ multiplex PCR reads, TCRdb lists one record per CDR3 protein. Counted here are about 85,000 distinct CDR3 sequences, roughly 94% occurring once; the ten biggest clones make up 0.45% to 0.5%. Sequencing input: CD8+ T cells from PBMCs. These receptors were taken from a human donor with Susac syndrome.

The CDR3 here is CASSSAGEFF. CDR3 in DNA: TGTGCCAGCAGCTCAGCGGGGGAGTTCTTC. The chain joins TRBV7-9 to TRBJ2-1; 8 bases line up with TRBD2. CDR3 length: 10 amino acids. Germline V CDR1 and CDR2: SEHNR, FQNEAQ (reference sequence). V shed 4 bases and J 14 bases; nucleotides not matched to a gene: 1. Complete variable domain (other parts from reference TRBV7-9 and TRBJ2-1): DTGVSQNPRHKITKRGQNVTFRCDPISEHNRLYWYRQTLGQGPEFLTYFQNEAQLEKSRLLSDRFSAERPKGSFSTLEIQRTEQGDSAMYLCASSSAGEFFGPGTRLTVL.

CDR3 residues: CASSQDRSNYGYTF. In nucleotides, the CDR3 is TGCGCCAGCAGCCAAGATCGGTCTAACTATGGCTACACCTTC. The J gene is TRBJ1-2, the V gene TRBV4-3; D is uncertain. V was pared by 0 bases and J by 0 bases, with 5 bases between. Germline CDR1 reads LGHNA; CDR2 reads YSLEER. This CDR3 is built from 14 residues.

This clonotype came up a few times. The rearrangement joins TRBV6-1 to TRBJ2-1; TRBD2 matches 8 bases. The CDR3 spans 14 residues. Germline-derived CDR1 and CDR2 are MNHNS and SASEGT. V lost 8 bases to trimming and J lost 1 base; unmatched junction nucleotides: 4. CDR3 region: CASRAGVSYNEQFF. The CDR3 DNA is TGTGCCAGCCGAGCGGGAGTGTCCTACAATGAGCAGTTCTTC.

This clonotype has only one observation. This chain connects TRBV29-1 to TRBJ1-2, with D possibly matching TRBD1 (5 bases). Germline V gene data show CDR1 as SQVTM and CDR2 as ANQGSEA. This CDR3 has 11 residues. Trimming took off 4 bases at V and 4 bases at J, with 7 bases between the two ends. CDR3 sequence (DNA): TGCAGCGTTGCAGGGACCTATGGCTACACCTTC. Translating it yields CSVAGTYGYTF.

The chain employs TRBV20-1 and TRBJ2-7; TRBD2 aligns across 12 bases. CDR3 length: 23 residues. J lost 5 bases, V lost 3 bases, and 32 bases had no gene match. Germline CDR1 DFQATT, CDR2 SNEGSKA (reference sequence). The CDR3: CSARARYPVTGHQTSGRVDEQYF. CDR3 sequence (DNA): TGCAGTGCTAGGGCCAGATACCCCGTAACGGGACACCAGACTAGCGGGAGAGTGGACGAGCAGTACTTC.

The chain carries TRBV7-2 and TRBJ2-3; no clear D gene. Deletions cut 9 bases from V and 7 bases from J, with 23 bases between. This CDR3 is built from 15 residues. Germline V lookup: CDR1 SGHTA, CDR2 FQGNSA. The CDR3 DNA reads TGTGCCAGTCTTTTTTTGGGCGACATCGGGCATACGCAGTATTTT. Translated: CASLFLGDIGHTQYF.

The chain has TRBV2 and TRBJ2-7, with 10 positions matching TRBD2. CDR1 SNHLY and CDR2 FYNNEI come from the germline V gene. Trimming took 7 bases from V and 5 from J; bases not matched to a gene: 8. The CDR3 extends over 14 amino acids. CDR3 sequence reads: CASIGLAGENEQYF. The CDR3 nucleotides read TGTGCCAGCATTGGGCTAGCGGGAGAGAACGAGCAGTACTTC.

Details on this clonotype: The junction departs from the called germline gene at one end, perhaps through a read error. The chain couples TRBV27 to TRBJ2-5, with 7 positions matching TRBD1. This CDR3 spans 12 amino acids. Looked up from germline, CDR1 is MNHEY and CDR2 is SMNVEV (reference sequence). The CDR3 spells CASGTGVESQYF. The CDR3 region has the DNA TGTGCCAGCGGTACAGGGGTAGAGTCCCAGTACTTC.

The V call is TRBV29-1, the J call TRBJ2-7; D is possibly TRBD1 or TRBD2 (6 bases each). The germline CDR1 and CDR2 sequences are SQVTM and ANQGSEA. CDR3 length: 14 residues. V dropped 4 bases and J dropped 3 bases, with 16 bases sitting between them. CDR3 DNA sequence: TGCAGCGTTGGAGGGGGGAAATTAGGCTACGAGCAGTACTTC. Protein product: CSVGGGKLGYEQYF.

The chain couples TRBV30 to TRBJ2-6, with 9 bases identical to TRBD1. V lost 0 bases and J lost 0; bases outside the gene matches: 6. CDR3 length equals 18 residues. Germline CDR1 GTSNPN, CDR2 SVGIG (reference sequence). CDR3 loop: CAWSVLGQGLSGANVLTF. In DNA form, the CDR3 reads TGTGCCTGGAGTGTCCTGGGACAGGGACTCTCTGGGGCCAACGTCCTGACTTTC.

The chain uses TRBV30 and TRBJ1-5; no firm D call. Germline lookup yields CDR1 GTSNPN and CDR2 SVGIG (reference sequence). Between the trimmed V and J ends, which lost 0 bases and 11 bases, there was a span of 14 bases. This CDR3 spans 13 amino acids. CDR3 protein: CAWSVYPIDAQHF. CDR3 nucleotides: TGTGCCTGGAGTGTATACCCTATCGACGCCCAGCATTTT.

The chain recombines TRBV13 with TRBJ2-2; D may be TRBD2 (6 bases). From germline, CDR1 is PRHDT and CDR2 FYEKMQ (reference sequence). The CDR3 has 14 residues. The V end was cut by 5 bases, the J end by 4 bases, with 11 bases between. CDR3 bases: TGTGCCAGCAGCGCCGGGAGTATCACCGGGGAGCTGTTTTTT. The encoded protein is CASSAGSITGELFF.